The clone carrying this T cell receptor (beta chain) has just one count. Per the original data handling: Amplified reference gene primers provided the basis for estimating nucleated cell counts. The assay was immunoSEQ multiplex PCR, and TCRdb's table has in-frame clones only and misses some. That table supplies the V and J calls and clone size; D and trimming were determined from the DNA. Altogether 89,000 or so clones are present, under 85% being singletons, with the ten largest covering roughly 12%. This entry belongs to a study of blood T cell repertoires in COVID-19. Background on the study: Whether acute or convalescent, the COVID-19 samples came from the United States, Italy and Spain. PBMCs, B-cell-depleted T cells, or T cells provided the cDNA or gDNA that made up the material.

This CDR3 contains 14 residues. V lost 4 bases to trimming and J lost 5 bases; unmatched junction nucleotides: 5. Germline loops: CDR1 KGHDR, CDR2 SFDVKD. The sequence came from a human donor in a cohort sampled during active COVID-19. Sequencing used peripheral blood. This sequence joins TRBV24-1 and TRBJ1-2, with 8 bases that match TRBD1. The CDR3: CATSDLRQGYGYTF. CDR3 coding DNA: TGTGCCACCAGTGACTTGAGACAGGGGTATGGCTACACCTTC.